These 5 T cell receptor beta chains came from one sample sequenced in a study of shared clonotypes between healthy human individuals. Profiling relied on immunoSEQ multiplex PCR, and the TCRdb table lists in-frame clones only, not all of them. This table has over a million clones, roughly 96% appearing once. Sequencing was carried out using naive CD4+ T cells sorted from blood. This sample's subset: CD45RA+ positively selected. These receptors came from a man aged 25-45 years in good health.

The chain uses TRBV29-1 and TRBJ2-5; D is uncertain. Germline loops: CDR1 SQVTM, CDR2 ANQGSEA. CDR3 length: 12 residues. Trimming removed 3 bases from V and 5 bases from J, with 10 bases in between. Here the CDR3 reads CSVDAGQETQYF. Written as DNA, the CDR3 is TGCAGCGTTGATGCCGGGCAGGAGACCCAGTACTTC.

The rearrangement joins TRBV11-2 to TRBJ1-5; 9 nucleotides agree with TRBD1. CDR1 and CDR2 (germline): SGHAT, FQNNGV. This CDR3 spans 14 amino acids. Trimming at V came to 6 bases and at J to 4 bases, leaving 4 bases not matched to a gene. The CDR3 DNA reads TGTGCCAGCAGAGGGGACAGGGAAAATCAGCCCCAGCATTTT. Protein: CASRGDRENQPQHF.

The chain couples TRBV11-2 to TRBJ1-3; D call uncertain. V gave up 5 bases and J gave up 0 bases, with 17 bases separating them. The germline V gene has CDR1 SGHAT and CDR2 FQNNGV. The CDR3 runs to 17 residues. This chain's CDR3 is CASSPISWSYSGNTIYF. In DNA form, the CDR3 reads TGTGCCAGCAGCCCTATTAGTTGGTCCTACTCTGGAAACACCATATATTTT. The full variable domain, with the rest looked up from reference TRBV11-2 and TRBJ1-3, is EAGVAQSPRYKIIEKRQSVAFWCNPISGHATLYWYQQILGQGPKLLIQFQNNGVVDDSQLPKDRFSAERLKGVDSTLKIQPAKLEDSAVYLCASSPISWSYSGNTIYFGEGSWLTVV.

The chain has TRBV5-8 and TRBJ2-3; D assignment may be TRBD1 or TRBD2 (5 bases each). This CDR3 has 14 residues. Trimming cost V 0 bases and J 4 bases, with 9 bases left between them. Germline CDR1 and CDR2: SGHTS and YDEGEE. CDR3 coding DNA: TGTGCCAGCAGCTTGGCCGGGACCCCAGATACGCAGTATTTT. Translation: CASSLAGTPDTQYF.

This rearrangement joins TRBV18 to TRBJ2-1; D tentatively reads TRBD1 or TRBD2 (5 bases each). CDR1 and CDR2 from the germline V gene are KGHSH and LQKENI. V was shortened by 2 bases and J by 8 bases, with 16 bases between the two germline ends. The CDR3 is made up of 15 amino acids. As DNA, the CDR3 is TGTGCCAGCTCACCAGGGACCGTGTTTAACTATGAGCAGTTCTTC. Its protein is CASSPGTVFNYEQFF. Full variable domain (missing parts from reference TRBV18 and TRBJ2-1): NAGVMQNPRHLVRRRGQEARLRCSPMKGHSHVYWYRQLPEEGLKFMVYLQKENIIDESGMPKERFSAEFPKEGPSILRIQQVVRGDSAAYFCASSPGTVFNYEQFFGPGTRLTVL.